This passage covers 10 T cell receptor beta chains from one sample sequenced in a study of human T cells and chemical hapten exposure. The time point denotes: patch test 3, about 24 weeks after DPC sensitization. The treatment denotes: therapeutic diphenylcyclopropenone sensitization with weekly scalp DPC. TCRdb redid the calling of the RACE reads with MiXCR, one entry per CDR3 protein. The table has about 82,000 distinct CDR3 sequences, approximately 12% seen once; the top ten hold around 5.8%. The starting material was whole blood, obtained in connection with sensitization to the hapten diphenylcyclopropenone (DPC). Receptors originate from a woman in her fifties or sixties with alopecia areata. Some clones in this sample may be carry-over from other donors' samples.

This clonotype was picked up many times. The chain carries TRBV4-1 and TRBJ1-1, with 8 bases matching TRBD1. Losses at the gene ends were 6 bases for V and 3 bases for J; bases not matched to a gene: 3. This CDR3 comprises 13 residues. Germline assignment: CDR1 MGHRA and CDR2 YSYEKL. The CDR3 sequence: CASSYRGDTEAFF. The CDR3 bases are TGCGCCAGCAGTTACAGGGGGGACACTGAAGCTTTCTTT.

This clonotype was counted many times. The chain carries TRBV11-2 and TRBJ2-1; D is perhaps TRBD1 or TRBD2 (5 bases each). The V end lost 5 bases, the J end lost 5 bases, and 16 bases lay between the germline ends. There are 15 residues in the CDR3. Germline lookup yields CDR1 SGHAT and CDR2 FQNNGV. The CDR3 sequence: CASSVGALTHNEQFF. As DNA, the CDR3 is TGTGCCAGCAGCGTCGGGGCGCTCACACACAATGAGCAGTTCTTC. Looking up the rest from reference TRBV11-2 and TRBJ2-1 gives the full variable domain: EAGVAQSPRYKIIEKRQSVAFWCNPISGHATLYWYQQILGQGPKLLIQFQNNGVVDDSQLPKDRFSAERLKGVDSTLKIQPAKLEDSAVYLCASSVGALTHNEQFFGPGTRLTVL.

This clonotype was observed at least ten times. V gene TRBV24-1 combines with J gene TRBJ2-3; 10 bases are shared with TRBD1. Germline V gene data show CDR1 as KGHDR and CDR2 as SFDVKD. This CDR3 has 15 residues. V lost 4 bases, J lost 5 bases, and 5 bases stayed unmatched. The CDR3 spells CATSDYGTGEDTQYF. The CDR3, as DNA: TGTGCCACCAGTGACTATGGGACAGGGGAAGATACGCAGTATTTT.

Many counts were recorded for this clonotype. The chain joins TRBV7-8 to TRBJ2-7, with 14 bases that match TRBD2. Germline V CDR1 and CDR2: SGHVS, FQNEAQ. The ends lost 3 bases at V and 0 bases at J; junction bases unmatched: 4. The CDR3 runs to 17 residues. Written as DNA, the CDR3 is TGTGCCAGCAGCTTCAGGACTAGCGGGAGGAGCTCCTACGAGCAGTACTTC. The encoded protein is CASSFRTSGRSSYEQYF.

Comment on this clonotype: A read error is possible here, since a much larger clone lies one base away. The gene calls are TRBV11-2 and TRBJ2-3; no clear D gene. This CDR3 has 14 amino acids. V was pared by 9 bases and J by 2 bases, with 15 bases between. CDR1 and CDR2 from the germline V gene are SGHAT and FQNNGV. The CDR3 sequence is CARGPFVSTDTQYF. The CDR3 DNA reads TGTGCCAGAGGCCCCTTCGTATCCACAGATACGCAGTATTTT.

The chain joins TRBV6-4 to TRBJ2-3; D not certain. V shed 5 bases and J shed 4 bases, with 16 bases lying between them. The CDR3 runs 15 residues. Germline V gene lookup returns CDR1 MRHNA and CDR2 SNTAGT. The DNA of the CDR3 is TGTGCCAGCAGTCGTTGGGGTGCGAGTTCAGATACGCAGTATTTT. This translates into CASSRWGASSDTQYF.

A few counts support this clonotype. CDR3 sequence (DNA): TGTGCCAGCAGTTCGGGGGAAAGGAGCTCCTACAATGAGCAGTTCTTC. Protein product: CASSSGERSSYNEQFF. V gene TRBV12-3 or TRBV12-4 combines with J gene TRBJ2-1; tentatively, D is TRBD2 (6 bases). Trimming stripped 4 bases from V and 0 bases from J, with 13 bases between. The CDR3 has 16 residues.

This chain connects TRBV7-9 to TRBJ2-7, with 9 bases identical to TRBD2. The germline CDR1 and CDR2 sequences are SEHNR and FQNEAQ (reference sequence). Trimming removed 8 bases from V and 3 bases from J; junction bases left unmatched: 11. The CDR3 extends over 15 amino acids. CDR3: CASSIYKREDYEQYF. The CDR3 DNA reads as TGTGCCAGCTCCATCTACAAGCGGGAGGACTACGAGCAGTACTTC.

This clonotype was recorded at least ten times. The CDR3 region is CASSSDLGNEQFF. CDR3 in DNA: TGTGCCAGCAGCTCAGACCTCGGCAATGAGCAGTTCTTC. The chain joins TRBV7-8 to TRBJ2-1; D not certain. Germline CDR1 SGHVS, CDR2 FQNEAQ. Trimming took 4 bases from V and 6 from J, leaving 10 bases between them. The length of the CDR3 is 13 residues.

This clonotype has more than one count but fewer than ten. The junction departs from germline at one end; a sequencing error may be responsible. The genes are TRBV29-1 and TRBJ2-7, with no clear D. Germline lookup yields CDR1 SQVTM and CDR2 ANQGSEA. The CDR3 length is 9 residues. For the CDR3, the DNA is TGCAGCGTTGACGGCGGAATAAACTTC. It translates to CSVDGGINF.